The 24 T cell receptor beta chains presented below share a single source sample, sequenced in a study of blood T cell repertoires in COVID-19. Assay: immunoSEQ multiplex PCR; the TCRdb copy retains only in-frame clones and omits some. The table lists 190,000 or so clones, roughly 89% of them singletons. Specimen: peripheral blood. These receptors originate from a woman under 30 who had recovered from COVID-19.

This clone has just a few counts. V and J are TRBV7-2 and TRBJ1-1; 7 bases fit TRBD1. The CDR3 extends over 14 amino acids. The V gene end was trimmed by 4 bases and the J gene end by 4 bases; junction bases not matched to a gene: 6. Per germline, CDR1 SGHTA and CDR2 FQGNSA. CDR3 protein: CASSSEQGITEAFF. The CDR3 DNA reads TGTGCCAGCAGCTCCGAACAGGGGATCACTGAAGCTTTCTTT.

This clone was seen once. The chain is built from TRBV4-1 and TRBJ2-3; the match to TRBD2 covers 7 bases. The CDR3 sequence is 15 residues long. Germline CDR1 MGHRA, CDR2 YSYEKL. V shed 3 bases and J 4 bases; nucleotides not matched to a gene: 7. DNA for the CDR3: TGCGCCAGCAGCCACCGGGACTATGAGGCAGATACGCAGTATTTT. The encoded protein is CASSHRDYEADTQYF.

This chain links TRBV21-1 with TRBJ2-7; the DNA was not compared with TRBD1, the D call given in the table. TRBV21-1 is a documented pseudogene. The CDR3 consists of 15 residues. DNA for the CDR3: TGTGCCAGCAGCAACCGGGACAGGGGCTCCTACGAGCAGTACGTC. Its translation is CASSNRDRGSYEQYV.

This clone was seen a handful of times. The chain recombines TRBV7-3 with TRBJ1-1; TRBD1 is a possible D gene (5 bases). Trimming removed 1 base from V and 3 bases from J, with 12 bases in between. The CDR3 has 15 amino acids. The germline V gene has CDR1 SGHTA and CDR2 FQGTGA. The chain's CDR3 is CASSLSSDRHTEAFF. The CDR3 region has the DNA TGTGCCAGCAGCTTAAGTTCAGACAGACACACTGAAGCTTTCTTT.

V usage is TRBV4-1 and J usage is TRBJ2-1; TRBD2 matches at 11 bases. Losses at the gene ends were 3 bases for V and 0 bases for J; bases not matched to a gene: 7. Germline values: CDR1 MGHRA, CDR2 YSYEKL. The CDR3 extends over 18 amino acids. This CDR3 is CASSHWGLAESSYNEQFF. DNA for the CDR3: TGCGCCAGCAGCCACTGGGGACTAGCGGAAAGCTCCTACAATGAGCAGTTCTTC.

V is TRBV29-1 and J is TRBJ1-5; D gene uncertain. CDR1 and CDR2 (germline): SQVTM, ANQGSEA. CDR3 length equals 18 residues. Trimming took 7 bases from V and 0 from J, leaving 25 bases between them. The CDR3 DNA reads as TGCAGCGAGACCGGGAATGGACGGGGATCTTATAGCAATCAGCCCCAGCATTTT. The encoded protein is CSETGNGRGSYSNQPQHF.

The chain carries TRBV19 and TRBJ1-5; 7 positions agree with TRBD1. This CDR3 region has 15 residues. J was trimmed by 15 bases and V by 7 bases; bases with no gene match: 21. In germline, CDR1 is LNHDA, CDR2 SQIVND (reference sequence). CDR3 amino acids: CASIQPGQARSDVHF. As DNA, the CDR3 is TGTGCCAGTATCCAGCCCGGACAGGCTCGGTCTGATGTGCATTTT.

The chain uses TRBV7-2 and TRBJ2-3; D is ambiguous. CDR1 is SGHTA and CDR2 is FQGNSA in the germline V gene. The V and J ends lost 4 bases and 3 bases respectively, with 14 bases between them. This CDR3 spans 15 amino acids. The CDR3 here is CASSYRFSRTDTQYF. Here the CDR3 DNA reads TGTGCCAGCAGCTACCGCTTTTCTAGGACAGATACGCAGTATTTT.

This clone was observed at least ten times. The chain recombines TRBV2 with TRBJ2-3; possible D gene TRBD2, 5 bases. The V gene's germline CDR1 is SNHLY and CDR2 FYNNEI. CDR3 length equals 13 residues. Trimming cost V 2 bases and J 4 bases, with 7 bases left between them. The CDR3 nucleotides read TGTGCCAGCAGTGAAATGAGGGCAGATACGCAGTATTTT. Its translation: CASSEMRADTQYF.

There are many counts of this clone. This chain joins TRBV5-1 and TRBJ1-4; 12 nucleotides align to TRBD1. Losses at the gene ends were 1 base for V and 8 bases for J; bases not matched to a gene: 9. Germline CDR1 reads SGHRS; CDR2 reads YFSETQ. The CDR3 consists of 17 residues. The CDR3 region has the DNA TGCGCCAGCAGCTTGTACGTAGCCGGGACAGGGGGCGAAAAACTGTTTTTT. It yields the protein CASSLYVAGTGGEKLFF.

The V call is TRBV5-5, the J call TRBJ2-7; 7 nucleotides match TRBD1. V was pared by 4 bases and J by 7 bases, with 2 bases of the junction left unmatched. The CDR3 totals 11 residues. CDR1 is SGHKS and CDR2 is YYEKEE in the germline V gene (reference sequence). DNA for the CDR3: TGTGCCAGCAGCCGGGACAGAGAGCAGTACGTC. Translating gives CASSRDREQYV.

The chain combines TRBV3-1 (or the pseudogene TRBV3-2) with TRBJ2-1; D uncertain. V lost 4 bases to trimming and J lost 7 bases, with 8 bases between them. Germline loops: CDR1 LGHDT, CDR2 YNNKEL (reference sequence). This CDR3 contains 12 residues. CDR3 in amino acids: CASSPSGNEQFF. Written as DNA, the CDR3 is TGTGCCAGCAGCCCCTCGGGTAATGAGCAGTTCTTC.

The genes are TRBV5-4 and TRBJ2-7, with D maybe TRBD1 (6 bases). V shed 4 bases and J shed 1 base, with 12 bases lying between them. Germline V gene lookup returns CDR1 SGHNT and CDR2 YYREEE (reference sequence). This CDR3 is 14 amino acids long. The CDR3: CASSPDSKSYEQYV. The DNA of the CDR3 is TGTGCCAGCAGCCCGGACAGTAAATCCTACGAGCAGTACGTC.

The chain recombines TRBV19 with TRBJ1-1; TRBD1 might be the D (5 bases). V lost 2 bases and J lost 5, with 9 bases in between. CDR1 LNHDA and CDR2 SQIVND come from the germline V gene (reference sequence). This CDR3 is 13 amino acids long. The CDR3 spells CASSIRGLTEAFF. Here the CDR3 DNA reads TGTGCCAGTAGTATAAGGGGTTTGACTGAAGCTTTCTTT.

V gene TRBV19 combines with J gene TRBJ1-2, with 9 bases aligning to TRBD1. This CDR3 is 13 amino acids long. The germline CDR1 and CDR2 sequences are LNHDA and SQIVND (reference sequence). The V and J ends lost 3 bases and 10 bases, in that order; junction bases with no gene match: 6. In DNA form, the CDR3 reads TGTGCCAGTAGTATCGGGACAGGGATCGACTACACCTTC. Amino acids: CASSIGTGIDYTF.

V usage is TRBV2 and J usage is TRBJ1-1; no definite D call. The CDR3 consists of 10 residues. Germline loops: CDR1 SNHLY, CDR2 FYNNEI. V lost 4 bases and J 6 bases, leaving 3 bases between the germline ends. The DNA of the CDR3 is TGTGCCAGCAGTGCGGCTGAAGCTTTCTTT. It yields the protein CASSAAEAFF.

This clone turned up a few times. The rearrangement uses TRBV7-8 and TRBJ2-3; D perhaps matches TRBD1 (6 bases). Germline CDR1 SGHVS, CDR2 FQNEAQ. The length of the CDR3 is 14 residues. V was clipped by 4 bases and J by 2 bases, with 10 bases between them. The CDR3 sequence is CASSSRDTTDTQYF. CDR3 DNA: TGTGCCAGCAGCTCCCGGGACACCACAGATACGCAGTATTTT.

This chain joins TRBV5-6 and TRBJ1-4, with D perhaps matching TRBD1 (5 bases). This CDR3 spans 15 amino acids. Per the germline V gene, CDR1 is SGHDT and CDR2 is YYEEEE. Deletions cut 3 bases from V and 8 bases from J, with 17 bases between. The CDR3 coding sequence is TGTGCCAGCAGCTACCGTACCTTTGGGGGGGAAAAACTGTTTTTT. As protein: CASSYRTFGGEKLFF.

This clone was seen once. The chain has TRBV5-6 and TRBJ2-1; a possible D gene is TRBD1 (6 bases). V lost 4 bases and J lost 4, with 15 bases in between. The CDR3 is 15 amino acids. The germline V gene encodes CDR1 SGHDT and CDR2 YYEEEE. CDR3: CASSNLLQGYNEQFF. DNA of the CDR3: TGTGCCAGCAGCAATTTACTACAGGGATACAATGAGCAGTTCTTC.

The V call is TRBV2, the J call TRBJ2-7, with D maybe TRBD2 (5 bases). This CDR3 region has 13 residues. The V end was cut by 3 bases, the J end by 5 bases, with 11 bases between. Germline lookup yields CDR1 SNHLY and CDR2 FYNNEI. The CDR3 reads CASSEASLDEQYV. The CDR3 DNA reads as TGTGCCAGCAGTGAGGCTAGCCTTGACGAGCAGTACGTC.

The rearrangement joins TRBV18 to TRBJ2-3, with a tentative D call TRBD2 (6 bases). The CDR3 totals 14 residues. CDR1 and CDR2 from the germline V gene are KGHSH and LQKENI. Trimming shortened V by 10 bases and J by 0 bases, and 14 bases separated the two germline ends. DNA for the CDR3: TGTGCCACCCGGGACTTTTCTAGCACAGATACGCAGTATTTT. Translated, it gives CATRDFSSTDTQYF.

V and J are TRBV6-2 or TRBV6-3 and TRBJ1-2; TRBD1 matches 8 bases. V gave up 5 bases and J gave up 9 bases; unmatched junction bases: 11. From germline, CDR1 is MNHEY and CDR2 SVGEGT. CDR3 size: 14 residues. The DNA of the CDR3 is TGTGCCAGCAGTCCGGACAGGGCGGGGGAGCGCTACACCTTC. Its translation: CASSPDRAGERYTF.

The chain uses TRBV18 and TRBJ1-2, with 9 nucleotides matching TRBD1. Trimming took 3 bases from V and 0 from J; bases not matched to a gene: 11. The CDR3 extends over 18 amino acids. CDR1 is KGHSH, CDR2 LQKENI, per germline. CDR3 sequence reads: CASSPRLGQGKANYGYTF. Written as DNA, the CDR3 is TGTGCCAGCTCACCGCGTTTGGGACAGGGTAAAGCTAACTATGGCTACACCTTC. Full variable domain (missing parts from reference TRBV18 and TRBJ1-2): NAGVMQNPRHLVRRRGQEARLRCSPMKGHSHVYWYRQLPEEGLKFMVYLQKENIIDESGMPKERFSAEFPKEGPSILRIQQVVRGDSAAYFCASSPRLGQGKANYGYTFGSGTRLTVV.

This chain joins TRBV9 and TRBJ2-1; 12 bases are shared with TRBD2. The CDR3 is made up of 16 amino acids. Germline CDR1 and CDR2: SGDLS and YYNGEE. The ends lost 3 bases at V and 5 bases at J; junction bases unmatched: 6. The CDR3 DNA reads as TGTGCCAGCAGCGAGCGGACTAGCGGGACGGACAATGAGCAGTTCTTC. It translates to CASSERTSGTDNEQFF.